This T cell receptor (beta chain) was recorded in a study of read filtering for tumor transcriptome and immune sequencing. Across the study: Roughly 8 patients were R-ISS I, 16 were R-ISS II, six or seven were R-ISS III. TCR-mapped reads were about 4 to 10.27 million with IR-seq versus about 85 to 1273 with RNA-seq.

Findings of the study overall: Approximately 82% of IR-seq clonotypes had one read, totaling approximately 3.5% of reads; RNA-seq: 74.6% and 44.6%. The CD138-negative fraction was mixed bone marrow immune cells, not pure T cells.

To note about this clonotype: Its antigen is as yet unknown. Possible read error: a much larger clone is one base away.

Per the germline V gene, CDR1 is SGDLS and CDR2 is YYNGEE. The length of the CDR3 is 15 residues. The library was built from about 400 ng RNA with molecular barcoded adaptors for alpha/delta and beta/gamma chains. TCRdb called the reads again in MiXCR, with one record for every CDR3 protein. The sample contains 55,000 to 60,000 distinct CDR3 sequences, 12% of which appear only once. This clonotype originated in a donor at least 40 years old with multiple myeloma. Sequenced sample: a population of CD138-negative cells sorted from bone marrow. This chain connects TRBV9 to TRBJ2-2; possible D gene TRBD1, 5 bases. CDR3 nucleotide sequence: TGTGGCAGCAGCGAGCAGGGATCGTATACCGGGGAGCTGTTTTTT. It yields the protein CGSSEQGSYTGELFF.